The 17 T cell receptor beta chains in this list originate from one sample, sequenced in a study of blood T cell repertoires in COVID-19. Clones were sequenced by immunoSEQ multiplex PCR, and TCRdb holds only the in-frame ones, with some missing. The table lists about 250,000 clones, 86% of them singletons, with over 5.5% in the top ten. The source material was peripheral blood. The receptors derive from a woman older than 75 with COVID-19, enrolled during active disease.

The chain is built from TRBV15 and TRBJ1-2, with 7 bases lining up with TRBD1. V lost 3 bases to trimming and J lost 5 bases; unmatched junction nucleotides: 12. The CDR3 is 16 amino acids. CDR1 LNHNV and CDR2 YYDKDF come from the germline V gene (reference sequence). CDR3 sequence (DNA): TGTGCCACCAGCAGTCCTTTGGGCAGGGGGACTTATGGCTACACCTTC. This codes for CATSSPLGRGTYGYTF.

This clone showed up just once. The chain is built from TRBV6-2 or TRBV6-3 and TRBJ2-2; TRBD2 is a possible D gene (6 bases). The CDR3 is 14 residues long. Germline CDR1 reads MNHEY; CDR2 reads SVGEGT. V was cut by 0 bases and J by 4 bases, with 6 bases left in between. CDR3 sequence: CASSYSGGTGELFF. In nucleotides, the CDR3 is TGTGCCAGCAGTTACTCGGGGGGCACCGGGGAGCTGTTTTTT.

As concerns this clone: Other DNA sequences in this specimen translate into the identical CDR3. The rearrangement links TRBV3-1 (or the pseudogene TRBV3-2) to TRBJ1-5, with D maybe TRBD1 (6 bases). Trimming stripped 4 bases from V and 2 bases from J, with 9 bases between. This CDR3 region has 14 residues. Germline-derived CDR1 and CDR2 are LGHDT and YNNKEL (reference sequence). The CDR3, as DNA: TGTGCCAGCAGCCCGCGACAGGGCAATCAGCCCCAGCATTTT. This translates into CASSPRQGNQPQHF.

The chain combines TRBV20-1 with TRBJ2-7, with 8 nucleotides matching TRBD1. This CDR3 region has 16 residues. CDR1 is DFQATT, CDR2 SNEGSKA, per germline (reference sequence). The trim removed 3 bases at V and 7 bases at J, leaving 17 bases unmatched. The CDR3: CSASKAGGGPTLEQYV. Written as DNA, the CDR3 is TGCAGTGCTAGTAAGGCAGGGGGCGGCCCCACTCTGGAGCAGTACGTC.

The gene calls are TRBV7-9 and TRBJ1-4; the D is unclear. V lost 2 bases and J 4 bases, leaving 5 bases between the germline ends. Germline CDR1 SEHNR, CDR2 FQNEAQ (reference sequence). The CDR3 extends over 13 amino acids. The CDR3 spells CASSLSGNEKLFF. For the CDR3, the DNA is TGTGCCAGCAGCTTATCCGGTAATGAAAAACTGTTTTTT.

The chain combines TRBV19 with TRBJ1-2; 8 bases are a match to TRBD1. This CDR3 has 15 amino acids. CDR1 and CDR2 (germline): LNHDA, SQIVND (reference sequence). V trimming: 6 bases; J trimming: 2 bases; junction bases outside the gene matches: 8. CDR3 sequence: CASRPRQGPNYGYTF. CDR3 DNA sequence: TGTGCCAGTAGACCTCGACAGGGGCCGAACTATGGCTACACCTTC.

This clone was seen only a few times. This chain joins TRBV2 and TRBJ1-5; 10 bases are a match to TRBD1. The junction had 4 bases not matched to a gene; V was cut back by 6 bases and J by 5 bases. The CDR3 contains 14 residues. The germline V gene encodes CDR1 SNHLY and CDR2 FYNNEI. The chain's CDR3 is CASRGQGRHQPQHF. In DNA, the CDR3 is TGTGCCAGCAGGGGACAGGGGCGACATCAGCCCCAGCATTTT.

The V and J genes are TRBV11-3 and TRBJ1-1, with a weak D call TRBD1 (5 bases). Deletions cut 5 bases from V and 1 base from J, with 8 bases between. In germline, CDR1 is SGHNT, CDR2 YENEEA. The CDR3 length is 13 residues. For the CDR3, the DNA is TGTGCCAGCAGCGCGGGGGGGAACACTGAAGCTTTCTTT. Encoded protein: CASSAGGNTEAFF. The whole variable domain, remainder taken from reference TRBV11-3 and TRBJ1-1, is EAGVVQSPRYKIIEKKQPVAFWCNPISGHNTLYWYLQNLGQGPELLIRYENEEAVDDSQLPKDRFSAERLKGVDSTLKIQPAELGDSAVYLCASSAGGNTEAFFGQGTRLTVV.

The chain links TRBV5-1 to TRBJ2-3; 9 bases agree with TRBD2. V dropped 0 bases and J dropped 1; count of bases not matched to a gene: 6. The CDR3 has 17 amino acids. CDR1 SGHRS and CDR2 YFSETQ come from the germline V gene. The chain's CDR3 is CASSLDPGGGGTDTQYF. CDR3 in DNA: TGCGCCAGCAGCTTGGACCCCGGCGGGGGGGGCACAGATACGCAGTATTTT.

The chain uses TRBV20-1 and TRBJ2-1; 7 positions agree with TRBD2. V lost 3 bases, J lost 3 bases, and 5 bases stayed unmatched. Germline values: CDR1 DFQATT, CDR2 SNEGSKA (reference sequence). This CDR3 spans 14 amino acids. The CDR3 DNA reads as TGCAGTGCTAGTGCGGGGGTTTACTACAATGAGCAGTTCTTC. This codes for CSASAGVYYNEQFF.

CDR3 protein: CASSDRAWGTEAFF. Written as DNA, the CDR3 is TGTGCCAGCAGCGACAGGGCATGGGGCACTGAAGCTTTCTTT. The chain joins TRBV2 to TRBJ1-1; 7 positions match TRBD1. The germline CDR1 and CDR2 sequences are SNHLY and FYNNEI. The ends lost 6 bases at V and 4 bases at J; junction bases unmatched: 8. The CDR3 has 14 residues.

This chain uses TRBV5-1 with TRBJ1-6; no clear D gene. CDR3 length: 16 residues. V lost 1 base, J lost 5 bases, and 13 bases lay in between. Germline V gene data show CDR1 as SGHRS and CDR2 as YFSETQ. The CDR3 reads CASSLLGQRDNSPLHF. For the CDR3, the DNA is TGCGCCAGCAGCTTGTTAGGGCAGAGGGATAATTCACCCCTCCACTTT.

This clone was seen a handful of times. The chain couples TRBV19 to TRBJ2-1; 12 nucleotides agree with TRBD2. Trimming took 8 bases from V and 10 from J; bases not matched to a gene: 12. The CDR3 runs to 15 residues. In germline, CDR1 is LNHDA, CDR2 SQIVND (reference sequence). The CDR3 DNA reads TGTGCCAGTTTTGAGCCTAGCGGGGGGGCCCGGGAGCAGTTCTTC. Its translation is CASFEPSGGAREQFF.

This clone turned up a few times. The chain links TRBV27 to TRBJ1-2, with D perhaps TRBD1 (6 bases). V was cut by 0 bases and J by 7 bases, with 12 bases left in between. There are 14 residues in the CDR3. Germline V CDR1 and CDR2: MNHEY, SMNVEV (reference sequence). The CDR3, as DNA: TGTGCCAGCAGTTTATCGACAGGACTGGGTGGCTACACCTTC. It codes for CASSLSTGLGGYTF.

The V gene is TRBV30, the J gene TRBJ2-7, with a possible D match to TRBD1 (5 bases). Germline loops: CDR1 GTSNPN, CDR2 SVGIG (reference sequence). The CDR3 contains 10 residues. V lost 8 bases and J lost 3, with 8 bases in between. Written as DNA, the CDR3 is TGTGCCCTAGGGGACTACGAGCAGTACTTC. Its translation is CALGDYEQYF.

The V gene is TRBV7-2, the J gene TRBJ1-1; TRBD1 matches at 7 bases. In germline, CDR1 is SGHTA, CDR2 FQGNSA. The V segment lost 5 bases and the J segment 1 base; nucleotides outside the gene matches: 4. This CDR3 contains 14 residues. The CDR3, as DNA: TGTGCCAGCAGCCGCAGGGACAGGAACACTGAAGCTTTCTTT. As protein: CASSRRDRNTEAFF.

The J gene is TRBJ1-3, the V gene TRBV6-5; TRBD1 matches 7 bases. The trim removed 6 bases at V and 4 bases at J, leaving 9 bases unmatched. The CDR3 is 15 residues long. Germline values: CDR1 MNHEY, CDR2 SVGAGI. As DNA, the CDR3 is TGTGCCAGCAGAGACAGGGTCGCGGGAGGAAACACCATATATTTT. Translation: CASRDRVAGGNTIYF.